This T cell receptor beta chain was identified during a study of T cells in Graves' hyperthyroidism and ophthalmopathy. CDR3 length equals 13 residues. Looked up from germline, CDR1 is SGHRS and CDR2 is YFSETQ. The V gene lost 4 bases and the J gene lost 0 bases, with 6 bases spanning the gap. Using RNA transcripts as the source, TCR beta CDR3 regions were amplified. The HTBI primer set drove a first-round RT-PCR of the TCR CDR3. Each CDR3 protein is one row after TCRdb ran MiXCR on the multiplex PCR reads. The profile shows over 350,000 distinct CDR3 sequences, under 15% of them singletons. Uncontrolled infection, other autoimmune disease, pregnancy or lactation excluded patients. This clonotype showed up many times.

This chain uses TRBV5-1 with TRBJ2-3, with D possibly being TRBD2 (5 bases). Specimen: blood. The source of this sequence is a young man with Graves' ophthalmopathy. This chain's CDR3 is CASSGSSTDTQYF. The DNA for the CDR3 is TGCGCCAGCAGCGGGAGTAGCACAGATACGCAGTATTTT.